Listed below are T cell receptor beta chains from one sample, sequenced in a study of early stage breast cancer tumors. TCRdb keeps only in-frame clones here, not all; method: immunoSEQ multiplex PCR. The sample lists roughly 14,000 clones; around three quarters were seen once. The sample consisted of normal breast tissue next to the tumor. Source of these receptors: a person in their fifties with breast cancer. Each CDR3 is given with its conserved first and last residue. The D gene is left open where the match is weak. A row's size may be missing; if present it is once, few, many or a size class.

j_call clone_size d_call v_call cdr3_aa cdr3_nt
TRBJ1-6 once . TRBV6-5 CASSLVRGLSSPLHF TGTGCCAGCAGTTTGGTTCGGGGGCTTAGTTCACCCCTCCACTTT
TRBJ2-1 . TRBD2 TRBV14 CASSQAAGLYNEQFF TGTGCCAGCAGCCAAGCAGCGGGGCTTTACAATGAGCAGTTCTTC
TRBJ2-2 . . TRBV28 CASSPPTGMDTGELFF TGTGCCAGCAGTCCCCCCACGGGGATGGACACCGGGGAGCTGTTTTTT
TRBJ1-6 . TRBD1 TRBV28 CASSRTGGTTDSPLHF TGTGCCAGCAGTCGAACAGGGGGTACTACTGATTCACCCCTCCACTTT
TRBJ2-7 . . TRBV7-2 CASSFLQISYEQYF TGTGCCAGCAGCTTCTTACAGATCTCCTACGAGCAGTACTTC
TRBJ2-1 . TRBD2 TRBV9 CASSPWTSGDNEQFF TGTGCCAGCAGCCCATGGACTAGCGGTGACAATGAGCAGTTCTTC
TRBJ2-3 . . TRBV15 CATSRESDSTDTQYF TGTGCCACCAGCAGAGAAAGCGACAGCACAGATACGCAGTATTTT
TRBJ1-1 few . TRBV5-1 CASSPRGSNTEAFF TGCGCCAGCAGCCCCAGGGGCTCGAACACTGAAGCTTTCTTT
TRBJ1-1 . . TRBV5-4 CASSLDGWNTEAFF TGTGCCAGCAGCTTGGATGGGTGGAACACTGAAGCTTTCTTT
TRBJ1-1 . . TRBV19 CASSIDRRDKRKDTEAFF TGTGCCAGTAGTATAGACCGCCGGGACAAGCGGAAGGACACTGAAGCTTTCTTT
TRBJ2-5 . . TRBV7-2 CASSFMGMEETQYF TGTGCCAGCAGCTTTATGGGGATGGAAGAGACCCAGTACTTC
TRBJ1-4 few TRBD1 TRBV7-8 CASSLVDRGGEKLFF TGTGCCAGCAGCTTAGTTGACAGGGGCGGTGAAAAACTGTTTTTT
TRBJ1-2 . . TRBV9 CASSGGRAGGYGYTF TGTGCCAGCAGCGGGGGGAGGGCAGGAGGATATGGCTACACCTTC
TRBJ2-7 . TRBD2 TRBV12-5 CASAPSMGLANGDSYEQYF TGTGCTAGTGCCCCTTCTATGGGACTAGCGAATGGGGACTCCTACGAGCAGTACTTC
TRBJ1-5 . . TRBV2 CASSPRGEGGQPQHF TGTGCCAGCAGCCCGCGAGGGGAAGGGGGTCAGCCCCAGCATTTT
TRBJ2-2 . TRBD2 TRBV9 CASSVGRSGGLNTGELFF TGTGCCAGCAGCGTAGGGAGGAGCGGGGGGCTGAACACCGGGGAGCTGTTTTTT
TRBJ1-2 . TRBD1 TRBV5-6 CASTRTGYGYTF TGTGCCAGCACCAGGACAGGGTACGGCTACACCTTC
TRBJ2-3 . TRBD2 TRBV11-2 CASSLGRGSDTQYF TGTGCCAGCAGCTTGGGGCGGGGGTCAGATACGCAGTATTTT
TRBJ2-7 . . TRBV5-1 CASSSTLPDEQYF TGCGCCAGCAGCTCTACCTTACCCGACGAGCAGTACTTC
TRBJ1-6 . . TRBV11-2 CASSLSLADSPLHF TGTGCCAGCAGCTTAAGTTTGGCTGATTCACCCCTCCACTTT
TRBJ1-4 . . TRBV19 CASSNRPNPVANEKLFF TGTGCCAGTAGTAACCGACCTAATCCTGTGGCTAATGAAAAACTGTTTTTT
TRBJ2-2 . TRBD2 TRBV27 CASSLGLAGGPGELFF TGTGCCAGCAGTTTAGGACTAGCGGGAGGGCCCGGGGAGCTGTTTTTT
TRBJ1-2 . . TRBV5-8 CASSFNDRASKGYTF TGTGCCAGCAGCTTCAACGACCGGGCCTCAAAGGGCTACACCTTC
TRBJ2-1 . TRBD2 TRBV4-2 CASSQDPTSGRALYNEQFF TGTGCCAGCAGCCAAGACCCGACTAGCGGGAGGGCCCTCTACAATGAGCAGTTCTTC
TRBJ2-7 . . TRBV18 CASSPSQEGEQYF TGTGCCAGCTCACCATCACAGGAGGGCGAGCAGTACTTC
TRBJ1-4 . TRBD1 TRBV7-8 CASSRTGYEKLFF TGTGCCAGCTCCAGGACAGGGTACGAAAAACTGTTTTTT
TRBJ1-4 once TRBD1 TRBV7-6 CASSPGTAEKLFF TGTGCCAGCAGCCCAGGGACAGCTGAAAAACTGTTTTTT
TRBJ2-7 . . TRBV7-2 CASSTTLDEQYF TGTGCCAGCAGCACCACCCTTGACGAGCAGTACTTC
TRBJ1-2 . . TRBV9 CASSVAERGGYTF TGTGCCAGCAGCGTAGCAGAACGCGGCGGCTACACCTTC
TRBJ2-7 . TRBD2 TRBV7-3 CASSLGLAAIGEQYF TGTGCCAGCAGCTTAGGTCTAGCGGCTATAGGGGAGCAGTACTTC
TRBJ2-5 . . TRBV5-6 CASSPKGGGETQYF TGTGCCAGCAGCCCCAAGGGGGGAGGAGAGACCCAGTACTTC
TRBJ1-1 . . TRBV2 CASTSLTGDTEAFF TGTGCCAGCACCTCTCTTACCGGGGACACTGAAGCTTTCTTT
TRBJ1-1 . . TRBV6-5 CASSYSRGRGTEAFF TGTGCCAGCAGTTACTCGAGGGGCCGTGGCACTGAAGCTTTCTTT
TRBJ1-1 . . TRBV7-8 CASSLEGGNRNTEAFF TGTGCCAGCAGCTTAGAAGGCGGGAATAGGAACACTGAAGCTTTCTTT
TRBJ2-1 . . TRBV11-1 CASSFYNEQFF TGTGCCAGCAGCTTTTACAATGAGCAGTTCTTC
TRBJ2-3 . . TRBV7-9 CASSLGAATDTQYF TGTGCCAGCAGCTTAGGGGCCGCCACAGATACGCAGTATTTT
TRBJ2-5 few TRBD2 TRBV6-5 CASTKGGGSRETQYF TGTGCCAGCACCAAAGGCGGGGGGTCCCGGGAGACCCAGTACTTC
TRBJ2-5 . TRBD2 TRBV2 CASRAGTRGQETQYF TGTGCCAGCAGAGCCGGGACTAGGGGCCAAGAGACCCAGTACTTC
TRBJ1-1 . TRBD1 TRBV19 CASSPGQRPNTEAFF TGTGCCAGTAGTCCGGGACAGCGCCCGAACACTGAAGCTTTCTTT
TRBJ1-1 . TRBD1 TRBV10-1 CASSEFPDREAFF TGCGCCAGCAGTGAGTTCCCGGACAGGGAAGCTTTCTTT
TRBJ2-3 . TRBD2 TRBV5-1 CASSLGLASGGADTQYF TGCGCCAGCAGCTTGGGGTTGGCTAGCGGGGGTGCAGATACGCAGTATTTT
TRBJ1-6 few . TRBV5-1 CASSLQEGATSPLHF TGCGCCAGCAGCTTGCAAGAAGGGGCTACTTCACCCCTCCACTTT
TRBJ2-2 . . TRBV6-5 CASSLRPRNTGELFF TGTGCCAGCAGTCTGCGGCCCCGGAACACCGGGGAGCTGTTTTTT
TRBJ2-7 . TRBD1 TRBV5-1 CASSLGGTGAYEQYF TGCGCCAGCAGCTTGGGAGGGACAGGTGCCTACGAGCAGTACTTC
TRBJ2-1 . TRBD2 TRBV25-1 CASSSGLAGSGEQFF TGTGCCAGCAGTTCGGGACTAGCGGGAAGCGGTGAGCAGTTCTTC
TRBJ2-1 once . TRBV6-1 CASSGSKGSFYNEQFF TGTGCCAGCAGTGGCTCGAAGGGTTCTTTCTACAATGAGCAGTTCTTC
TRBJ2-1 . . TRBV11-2 CASSLGQAPNNYEQFF TGTGCCAGCAGCTTAGGGCAGGCCCCCAATAATTATGAGCAGTTCTTC
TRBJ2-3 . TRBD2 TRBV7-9 CASSPLGLAGGRGTDTQYF TGTGCCAGCAGCCCCCTGGGACTAGCGGGAGGGCGAGGCACAGATACGCAGTATTTT
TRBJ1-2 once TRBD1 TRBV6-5 CASRYRGRHYGYTF TGTGCCAGCAGATACAGGGGGCGACACTATGGCTACACCTTC
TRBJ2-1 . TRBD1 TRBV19 CASRGTQGARNEQFF TGTGCCAGTAGGGGGACACAGGGGGCTCGGAATGAGCAGTTCTTC
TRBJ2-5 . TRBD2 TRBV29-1 CSVESRGGTSQYF TGCAGCGTTGAATCTCGGGGGGGGACGTCCCAGTACTTC
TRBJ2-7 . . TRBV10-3 CAINRDGSREQYF TGTGCCATCAATAGGGACGGAAGCCGCGAGCAGTACTTC
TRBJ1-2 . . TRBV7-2 CASSPGTAPYGYTF TGTGCCAGCAGCCCCGGGACTGCTCCCTATGGCTACACCTTC
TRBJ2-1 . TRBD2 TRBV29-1 CSVGGHKPNGRATSNEQFF TGCAGCGTTGGGGGTCATAAACCGAACGGGAGGGCCACGAGCAATGAGCAGTTCTTC
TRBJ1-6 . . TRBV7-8 CASSLTGPGSPLHF TGTGCCAGCAGCTTGACAGGCCCAGGTTCACCCCTCCACTTT
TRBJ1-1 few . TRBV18 CASSRPLESAFF TGTGCCAGCTCACGACCGCTTGAGTCCGCTTTCTTT
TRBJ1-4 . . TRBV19 CASSPWGRINEKLFF TGTGCCAGTAGCCCCTGGGGACGGATTAATGAAAAACTGTTTTTT
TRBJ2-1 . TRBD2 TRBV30 CAWSVLSGGYSGGNNEQFF TGTGCCTGGAGTGTACTATCGGGGGGGTATAGCGGGGGAAACAATGAGCAGTTCTTC
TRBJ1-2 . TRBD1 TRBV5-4 CASSPLTGIYYGYTF TGTGCCAGCAGCCCACTGACAGGGATATACTATGGCTACACCTTC